This T cell receptor (beta chain) was sequenced during a study of shared clonotypes between healthy human individuals. Study-level background: CD4 naive and CD4 memory each took three plates per donor, while CD8 naive took two and CD8 memory one. General observations from the study: Among the subsets, naive ones generally showed larger estimated richness than memory ones.

The CDR3 extends over 11 amino acids. Germline V gene data show CDR1 as SNHLY and CDR2 as FYNNEI. The V end lost 6 bases, the J end lost 9 bases, and 9 bases lay between the germline ends. Points on this clone: Its target is unknown.

Original data processing: Because ImmunoSEQ provided only junction sequences with no quality scores, the filtering differed. Here immunoSEQ multiplex PCR was the method, and the copy in TCRdb shows in-frame clones only, minus some. The V and J calls and clone size come from that table; D and trimming were worked out from the DNA. The table lists about 980,000 clones, 70% to 85% of them singletons. This TCR was sampled from a man between 18 and 35 years old in good health. V and J are TRBV2 and TRBJ2-1, with D perhaps TRBD1 (5 bases). Sequenced material: memory CD4+ T cells sorted from blood. Subset of the sample: CD45RA-negative fraction. CDR3 residues: CASRGGAEQFF. Here the CDR3 DNA reads TGTGCCAGCAGAGGTGGGGCTGAGCAGTTCTTC.